This T cell receptor beta chain was identified during a study of T cell responses to AZD1222 COVID-19 vaccine. Background on the study: Second-dose schedules of about 4 or about 12 weeks were combined.

V shed 5 bases and J 9 bases; nucleotides not matched to a gene: 12. The CDR3 length is 14 residues. CDR1 and CDR2 (germline): LNHNV, YYDKDF (reference sequence). Clones were read by immunoSEQ multiplex PCR, and TCRdb kept only the in-frame ones, dropping some. The data contain about 100,000 clones, about 87% of them singletons. Study-wide points: Along spike, vaccine-associated CD4 TCRs were found throughout, with dominance at 160-218 and 743-854. A mostly white British donor set with more females was recruited, and clonal diversity was possibly underestimated. An increase in Spike-specific TCR breadth and depth was observed after two AZD1222 doses.

Comment on this clone: The antigen remains undetermined.

The sequenced sample was peripheral blood, obtained on day 0 of AZD1222 vaccination. This TCR derives from an adult in good health. The chain joins TRBV15 to TRBJ1-2; 7 positions agree with TRBD1. The CDR3 protein is CATSYRQGKSSYTF. The CDR3 nucleotides are TGTGCCACCAGCTACCGACAGGGAAAGTCAAGCTACACCTTC.